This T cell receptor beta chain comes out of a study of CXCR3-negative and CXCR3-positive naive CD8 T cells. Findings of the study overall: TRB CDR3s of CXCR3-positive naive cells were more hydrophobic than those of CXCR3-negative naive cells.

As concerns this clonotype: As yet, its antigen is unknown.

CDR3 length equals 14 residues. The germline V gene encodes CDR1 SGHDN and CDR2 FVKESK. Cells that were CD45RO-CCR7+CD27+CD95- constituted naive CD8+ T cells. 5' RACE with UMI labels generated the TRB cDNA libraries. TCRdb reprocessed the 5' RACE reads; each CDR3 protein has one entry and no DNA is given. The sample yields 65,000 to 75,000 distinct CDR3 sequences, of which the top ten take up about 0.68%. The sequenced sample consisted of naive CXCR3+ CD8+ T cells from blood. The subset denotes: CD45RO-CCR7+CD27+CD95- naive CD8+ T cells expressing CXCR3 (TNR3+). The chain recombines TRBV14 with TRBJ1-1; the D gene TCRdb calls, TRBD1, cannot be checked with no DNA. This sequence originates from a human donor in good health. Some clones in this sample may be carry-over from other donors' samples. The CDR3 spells CASKENRLNTEAFF.